This T cell receptor beta chain was identified in a study of T cell responses to AZD1222 COVID-19 vaccine. The study, taken as a whole, reports: There were repertoire samples only from the period after the peak T cell response. Spike regions recognized by vaccine-associated CD4 TCRs spanned the protein, led by 160-218 and 743-854.

Regarding this clone: What it binds is unknown.

CDR3 length: 13 residues. V shed 0 bases and J shed 4 bases, with 4 bases lying between them. The germline V gene has CDR1 SNHLY and CDR2 FYNNEI. The repertoire was sequenced with immunoSEQ multiplex PCR; TCRdb's copy has only in-frame clones and lacks some. The sample lists tens of thousands of clones, around 87% occurring once. This chain connects TRBV2 to TRBJ1-5; D unresolved. The sequence came from an adult who received the AZD1222 COVID-19 vaccine. Sample: peripheral blood, taken 28 days after the second AZD1222 dose. Here the CDR3 DNA reads TGTGCCAGCAGTGAAGCGGAGAATCAGCCCCAGCATTTT. Translation gives CASSEAENQPQHF.